The T cell receptor (beta chain) described here comes from a study of shared clonotypes between healthy human individuals. Each unsorted PBMC replicate got 300 ng genomic DNA, roughly 30,000 genomes. Per the original data handling: With immunoSEQ giving junction-only sequences and no quality scores, filtering differed. Generated by immunoSEQ multiplex PCR, the TCRdb table keeps only in-frame clones and is missing some. The DNA was the basis for D and trimming; V, J and clone size are from that table. The sample consists of 400,000 to 500,000 clones, 70% to 85% of them appearing once. The CDR3 is made up of 16 amino acids. With 0 bases removed from V and 3 bases from J, the gap between germline ends came to 15 bases. The germline gives CDR1 SGDLS, CDR2 YYNGEE.

The V and J genes are TRBV9 and TRBJ1-2; tentative D call: TRBD1 (5 bases). The sequenced material came from PBMCs. This sequence was found in a woman in her 40s in good health. Some clones in this sample may be carry-over from other donors' samples. The CDR3 sequence is CASSVGGFPPDYGYTF. The CDR3 region has the DNA TGTGCCAGCAGCGTAGGGGGGTTTCCCCCGGACTATGGCTACACCTTC.